This T cell receptor (beta chain) emerged from a study of metastatic and nonmetastatic thyroid tumors. Across the study: Comparison of repertoires was carried out across blood and tumor or nodule tissue from malignant and benign thyroid patients. General study points: Significantly greater TCR beta diversity was reportedly found in malignant thyroid tumors than in benign nodules (in blood and tumor).

On this clone itself: Antigen specificity is unknown.

Patients had received no treatment of any kind before thyroid surgery. TCRdb reprocessed the PCR reads using MiXCR. The repertoire holds about 6,200 clones, with 30% to 35% as singletons. The receptor was isolated from a female donor with papillary thyroid cancer or a benign thyroid nodule (not recorded which). Some clones in this sample may be carry-over from other donors' samples. The sequenced sample was adjacent normal tissue.

The CDR3 DNA sequence: TGCAGTGCTAGAGGTCCGGACAGGAGGAACACTGAAGCTTTCTTT. It specifies CSARGPDRRNTEAFF. V and J are TRBV20-1 and TRBJ1-1; 7 nucleotides line up with TRBD1. CDR1 and CDR2 (germline): DFQATT, SNEGSKA (reference sequence). This CDR3 region has 15 residues. V shed 1 base, J shed 1 base, and the junction held 6 bases outside the gene matches.